The next 18 T cell receptor beta chains were all read from a single sample in a study of yellow fever vaccine responses in identical twins. MiXCR, run by TCRdb on the RT-PCR reads, gives a single entry per CDR3 protein. Altogether 2,000 to 2,500 distinct CDR3 sequences are present, under 90% being singletons, with the ten largest covering over 5%. The sample here was T cells from blood (PBMCs), unsorted or a sorted subset (not recorded which), taken before or after yellow fever vaccination (not recorded which). These receptors all come from a young woman who received the yellow fever vaccine.

The V gene is TRBV7-6, the J gene TRBJ1-1; no clear D gene. The germline gives CDR1 SGHVS, CDR2 FNYEAQ. This CDR3 has 13 amino acids. V was pared by 1 base and J by 3 bases, with 6 bases between. CDR3 nucleotide sequence: TGTGCCAGCAGCTTAGGGGAGTACACTGAAGCTTTCTTT. It codes for CASSLGEYTEAFF.

The chain uses TRBV29-1 and TRBJ2-7; no clear D. The CDR3 is 11 amino acids. CDR1 is SQVTM, CDR2 ANQGSEA, per germline. Deletions cut 7 bases from V and 4 bases from J, with 11 bases between. CDR3 nucleotide sequence: TGCAGCGGGGGTTCCTTTTACGAGCAGTACTTC. It is translated as CSGGSFYEQYF.

The sample holds one count of this clonotype. The chain carries TRBV15 and TRBJ2-1; D is uncertain. V was cut by 2 bases and J by 3 bases, with 8 bases left in between. The CDR3 is 14 residues long. Germline CDR1 reads LNHNV; CDR2 reads YYDKDF (reference sequence). DNA of the CDR3: TGTGCCACCAGCAGACGATCCGTCTACAATGAGCAGTTCTTC. Encoded protein: CATSRRSVYNEQFF.

The gene calls are TRBV13 and TRBJ2-1; no clear D. CDR1 and CDR2 (germline): PRHDT, FYEKMQ (reference sequence). CDR3 length: 10 amino acids. Trimming took 7 bases from V and 9 from J, leaving 7 bases between them. The chain's CDR3 is CASTHSEQFF. The DNA for the CDR3 is TGTGCCAGCACTCATAGTGAGCAGTTCTTC.

The rearrangement joins TRBV4-1 to TRBJ2-3; D is perhaps TRBD2 (7 bases). V was pared by 1 base and J by 3 bases, with 14 bases between. The CDR3 covers 16 residues. Germline CDR1 reads MGHRA; CDR2 reads YSYEKL. CDR3 amino acids: CASSQGGGAGTDTQYF. The CDR3 region has the DNA TGCGCCAGCAGCCAAGGAGGGGGGGCTGGGACAGATACGCAGTATTTT.

This chain uses TRBV2 with TRBJ2-7; possibly TRBD1 or TRBD2 for D (5 bases each). The CDR3 sequence is 13 residues long. Deletions cut 5 bases from V and 2 bases from J, with 10 bases between. Germline loops: CDR1 SNHLY, CDR2 FYNNEI. The DNA for the CDR3 is TGTGCCAGCAGTAAGGGACGGGCCTACGAGCAGTACGTC. It specifies CASSKGRAYEQYV.

This sequence joins TRBV6-1 and TRBJ1-3, with no clear D. The CDR3 length is 12 residues. Germline V gene data show CDR1 as MNHNS and CDR2 as SASEGT. Trimming pared 8 bases from V and 0 bases from J, leaving 5 bases between. CDR3: CASLLSGNTIYF. The DNA of the CDR3 is TGTGCCAGCTTGCTCTCTGGAAACACCATATATTTT.

The chain carries TRBV7-9 and TRBJ2-3; D is unclear. Germline assignment: CDR1 SEHNR and CDR2 FQNEAQ (reference sequence). V lost 0 bases and J 4 bases, leaving 5 bases between the germline ends. The CDR3 extends over 13 amino acids. CDR3 loop: CASSLAAADTQYF. As DNA, the CDR3 is TGTGCCAGCAGCTTAGCTGCAGCAGATACGCAGTATTTT.

The chain joins TRBV7-9 to TRBJ2-1; unclear D gene. The CDR3 runs 11 residues. CDR1 is SEHNR, CDR2 FQNEAQ, per germline (reference sequence). V was pared by 3 bases and J by 8 bases, with 5 bases between. The CDR3 sequence is CASSFGDEQFF. The CDR3 DNA follows: TGTGCCAGCAGCTTTGGCGATGAGCAGTTCTTC. Full variable domain (missing parts from reference TRBV7-9 and TRBJ2-1): DTGVSQNPRHKITKRGQNVTFRCDPISEHNRLYWYRQTLGQGPEFLTYFQNEAQLEKSRLLSDRFSAERPKGSFSTLEIQRTEQGDSAMYLCASSFGDEQFFGPGTRLTVL.

This sequence joins TRBV11-1 and TRBJ1-2; D not certain. Germline V gene lookup returns CDR1 SGHAT and CDR2 FQDESV (reference sequence). The V end was cut by 5 bases, the J end by 5 bases, with 18 bases between. The CDR3 runs 15 residues. In DNA, the CDR3 is TGTGCCAGCAGCCATTTGATGGAGGGAGGGTATGGCTACACCTTC. The encoded protein is CASSHLMEGGYGYTF.

This clonotype was seen a few times. J is TRBJ2-1 and V is TRBV5-1, with 11 bases matching TRBD2. Germline trimming cut 5 bases from V and 10 bases from J; bases unmatched to any gene: 11. The CDR3 contains 15 residues. Germline V gene data show CDR1 as SGHRS and CDR2 as YFSETQ. CDR3 protein: CASSSLAGGDREQFF. For the CDR3, the DNA is TGCGCCAGCAGTTCCCTAGCGGGAGGCGACAGGGAGCAGTTCTTC.

The chain carries TRBV6-1 and TRBJ2-7; TRBD2 aligns across 12 bases. CDR1 and CDR2 (germline): MNHNS, SASEGT. The CDR3 spans 16 residues. With 6 bases clipped from V and 0 bases from J, the junction kept 6 bases outside the gene matches. The CDR3 region has the DNA TGTGCCAGCAGCGGACTAGCGGGGTGGGACTCCTACGAGCAGTACTTC. Protein sequence: CASSGLAGWDSYEQYF.

In this sample, this clonotype is large (0.1 to 1%). The J gene is TRBJ1-5, the V gene TRBV5-4, with D hard to call. The CDR3 length is 13 residues. The V end lost 0 bases, the J end lost 5 bases, and 6 bases lay between the germline ends. CDR1 is SGHNT, CDR2 YYREEE, per germline (reference sequence). CDR3: CASSLGFDQPQHF. CDR3 bases: TGTGCCAGCAGCTTGGGGTTTGATCAGCCCCAGCATTTT.

This CDR3 is CASSPPGIRHEQFF. Written as DNA, the CDR3 is TGTGCCAGCAGCCCCCCGGGAATTAGACATGAGCAGTTCTTC. The V call is TRBV7-9, the J call TRBJ2-1; possible D gene TRBD2, 5 bases. The V end was cut by 5 bases, the J end by 8 bases, with 16 bases between. The CDR3 extends over 14 amino acids. Germline CDR1 SEHNR, CDR2 FQNEAQ (reference sequence).

This chain connects TRBV7-2 to TRBJ1-3; possibly TRBD1 for D (6 bases). This CDR3 has 14 amino acids. Germline V gene data show CDR1 as SGHTA and CDR2 as FQGNSA. Trimming cost V 3 bases and J 4 bases, with 10 bases left between them. The CDR3 region has the DNA TGTGCCAGCAGCTTCGTAGGGGGAGGAAACACCATATATTTT. It yields the protein CASSFVGGGNTIYF.

This chain links TRBV23-1 with TRBJ1-5; D is unclear. TRBV23-1 is an ORF, and what it does is uncertain. The CDR3 spans 15 residues. Trimming shortened V by 4 bases and J by 7 bases, and 17 bases separated the two germline ends. CDR3 DNA: TGCGCCAGCAGTCTCCGGGGAGGGCGAATCCAGCCCCAGCATTTT. Its translation: CASSLRGGRIQPQHF.

The genes are TRBV2 and TRBJ2-1; D assignment may be TRBD1 or TRBD2 (6 bases each). CDR3 length: 12 amino acids. Germline loops: CDR1 SNHLY, CDR2 FYNNEI. V was trimmed by 6 bases and J by 8 bases, leaving 11 bases between them. CDR3: CASSAGHDEQFF. The CDR3 DNA follows: TGTGCCAGCAGCGCGGGACACGATGAGCAGTTCTTC. The whole variable domain, remainder taken from reference TRBV2 and TRBJ2-1, is EPEVTQTPSHQVTQMGQEVILRCVPISNHLYFYWYRQILGQKVEFLVSFYNNEISEKSEIFDDQFSVERPDGSNFTLKIRSTKLEDSAMYFCASSAGHDEQFFGPGTRLTVL.

The table lists this clonotype with a count of one. The chain employs TRBV6-9 and TRBJ2-5; 12 bases match TRBD2. Germline lookup yields CDR1 MNHGY and CDR2 SVAAGI. The CDR3 sequence is 17 residues long. The trim removed 0 bases at V and 4 bases at J, leaving 6 bases unmatched. The CDR3 bases are TGTGCCAGCAGTTATTCAAATCCGGGACTAGCGGGAGAGACCCAGTACTTC. Protein: CASSYSNPGLAGETQYF.